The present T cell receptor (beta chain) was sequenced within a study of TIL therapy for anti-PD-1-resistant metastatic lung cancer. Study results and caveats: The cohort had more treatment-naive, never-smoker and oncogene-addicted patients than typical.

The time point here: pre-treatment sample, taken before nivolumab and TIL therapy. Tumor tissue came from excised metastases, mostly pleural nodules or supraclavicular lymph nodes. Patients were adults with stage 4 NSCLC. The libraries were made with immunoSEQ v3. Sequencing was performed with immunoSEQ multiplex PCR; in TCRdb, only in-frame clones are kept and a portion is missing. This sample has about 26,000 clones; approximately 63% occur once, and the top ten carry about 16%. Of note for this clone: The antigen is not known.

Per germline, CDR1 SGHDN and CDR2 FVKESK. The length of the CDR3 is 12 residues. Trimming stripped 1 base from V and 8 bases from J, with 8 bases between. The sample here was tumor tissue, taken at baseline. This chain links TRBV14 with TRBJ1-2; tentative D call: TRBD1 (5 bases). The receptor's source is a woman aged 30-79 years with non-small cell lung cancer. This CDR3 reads CASSQAGPGYTF. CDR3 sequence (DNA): TGTGCCAGCAGCCAAGCGGGGCCCGGCTACACCTTC. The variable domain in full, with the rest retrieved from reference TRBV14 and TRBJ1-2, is EAGVTQFPSHSVIEKGQTVTLRCDPISGHDNLYWYRRVMGKEIKFLLHFVKESKQDESGMPNNRFLAERTGGTYSTLKVQPAELEDSGVYFCASSQAGPGYTFGSGTRLTVV.